Detailed here is one T cell receptor beta chain. In the study's own analysis: Amplification of reference gene primers provided the estimated nucleated cell counts. Assay used: immunoSEQ multiplex PCR; TCRdb lists only in-frame clones, some missing. V, J and clone size are taken as reported in that table, and D and trimming were inferred from the DNA itself. The table includes some 140,000 clones, 85% to 90% detected once. The data stem from a study of blood T cell repertoires in COVID-19. Study at large: Acute and convalescent COVID-19 specimens originated in the United States, Italy and Spain. PBMCs, B-cell-depleted T cells, or T cells provided the cDNA or gDNA that made up the material.

The V segment lost 4 bases and the J segment 5 bases; nucleotides outside the gene matches: 2. The CDR3 consists of 13 residues. Germline lookup yields CDR1 SGHNT and CDR2 YYREEE (reference sequence). This clonotype was obtained from a man aged 70-80 years with active COVID-19. Source material: peripheral blood. V gene TRBV5-4 combines with J gene TRBJ2-2; 7 nucleotides agree with TRBD2. This CDR3 reads CASSGGLTGELFF. The CDR3 DNA is TGTGCCAGCAGCGGGGGACTAACCGGGGAGCTGTTTTTT.